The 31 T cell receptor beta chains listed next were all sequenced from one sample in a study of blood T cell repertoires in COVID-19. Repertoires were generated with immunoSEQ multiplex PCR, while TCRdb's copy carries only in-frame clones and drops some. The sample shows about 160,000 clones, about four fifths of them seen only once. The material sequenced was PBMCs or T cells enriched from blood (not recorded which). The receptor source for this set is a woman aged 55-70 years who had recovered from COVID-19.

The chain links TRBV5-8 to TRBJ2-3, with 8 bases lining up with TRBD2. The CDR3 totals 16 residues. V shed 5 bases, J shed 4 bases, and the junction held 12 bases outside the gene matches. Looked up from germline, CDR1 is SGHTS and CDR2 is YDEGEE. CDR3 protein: CASSFARGGGSDTQYF. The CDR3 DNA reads TGTGCCAGCAGTTTCGCCCGGGGGGGCGGATCAGATACGCAGTATTTT.

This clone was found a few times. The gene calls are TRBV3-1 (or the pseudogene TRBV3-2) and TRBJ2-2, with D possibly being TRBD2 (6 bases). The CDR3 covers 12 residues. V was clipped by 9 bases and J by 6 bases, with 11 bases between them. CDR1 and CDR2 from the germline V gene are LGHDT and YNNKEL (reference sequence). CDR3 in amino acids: CASHWGAGELFF. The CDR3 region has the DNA TGTGCCAGTCATTGGGGGGCCGGGGAGCTGTTTTTT.

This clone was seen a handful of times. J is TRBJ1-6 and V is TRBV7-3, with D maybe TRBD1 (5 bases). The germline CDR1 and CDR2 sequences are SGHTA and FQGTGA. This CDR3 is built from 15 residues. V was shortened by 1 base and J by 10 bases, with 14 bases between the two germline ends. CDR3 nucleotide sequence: TGTGCCAGCAGCTTAATTGCCGGGGGATGGTCACCCCTCCACTTT. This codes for CASSLIAGGWSPLHF. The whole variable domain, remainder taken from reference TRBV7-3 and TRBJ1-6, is GAGVSQTPSNKVTEKGKYVELRCDPISGHTALYWYRQSLGQGPEFLIYFQGTGAADDSGLPNDRFFAVRPEGSVSTLKIQRTERGDSAVYLCASSLIAGGWSPLHFGNGTRLTVT.

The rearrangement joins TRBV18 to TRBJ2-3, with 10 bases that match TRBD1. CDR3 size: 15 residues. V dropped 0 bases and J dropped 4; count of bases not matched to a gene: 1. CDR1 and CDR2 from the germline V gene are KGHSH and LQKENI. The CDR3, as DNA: TGTGCCAGCTCACCACCGACAGGGGGCGCAGATACGCAGTATTTT. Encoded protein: CASSPPTGGADTQYF.

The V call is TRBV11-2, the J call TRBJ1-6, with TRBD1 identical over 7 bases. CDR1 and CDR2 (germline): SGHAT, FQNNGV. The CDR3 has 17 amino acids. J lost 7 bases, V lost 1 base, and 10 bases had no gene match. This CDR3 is CASSLGQTTGRNSPLHF. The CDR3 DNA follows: TGTGCCAGCAGCTTAGGGCAAACGACAGGGCGGAATTCACCCCTCCACTTT.

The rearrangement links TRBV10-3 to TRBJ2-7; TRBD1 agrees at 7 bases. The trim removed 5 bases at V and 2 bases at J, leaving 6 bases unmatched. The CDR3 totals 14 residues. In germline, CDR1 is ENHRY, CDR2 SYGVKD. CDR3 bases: TGTGCCATCAGTCGGGACAGTCCCGCCTACGAGCAGTACTTC. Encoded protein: CAISRDSPAYEQYF.

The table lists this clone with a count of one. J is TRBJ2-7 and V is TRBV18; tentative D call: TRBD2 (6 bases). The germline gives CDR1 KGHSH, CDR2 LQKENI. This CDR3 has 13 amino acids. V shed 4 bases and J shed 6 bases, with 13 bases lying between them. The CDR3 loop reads CASSQVLRGEQYF. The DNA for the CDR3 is TGTGCCAGCTCACAGGTGCTGCGGGGCGAGCAGTACTTC. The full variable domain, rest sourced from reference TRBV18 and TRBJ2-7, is NAGVMQNPRHLVRRRGQEARLRCSPMKGHSHVYWYRQLPEEGLKFMVYLQKENIIDESGMPKERFSAEFPKEGPSILRIQQVVRGDSAAYFCASSQVLRGEQYFGPGTRLTVT.

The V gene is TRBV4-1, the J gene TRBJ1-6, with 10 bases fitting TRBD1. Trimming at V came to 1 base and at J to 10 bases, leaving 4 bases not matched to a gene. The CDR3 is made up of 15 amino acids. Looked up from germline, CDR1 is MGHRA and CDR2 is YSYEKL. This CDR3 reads CASSQAGTGASPLHF. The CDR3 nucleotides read TGCGCCAGCAGCCAAGCCGGGACAGGGGCCTCACCCCTCCACTTT.

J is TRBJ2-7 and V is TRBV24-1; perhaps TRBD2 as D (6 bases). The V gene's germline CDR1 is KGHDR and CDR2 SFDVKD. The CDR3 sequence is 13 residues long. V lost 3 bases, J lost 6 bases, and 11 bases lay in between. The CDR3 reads CATSDDRGGEQYF. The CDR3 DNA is TGTGCCACCAGTGATGACCGGGGAGGCGAGCAGTACTTC.

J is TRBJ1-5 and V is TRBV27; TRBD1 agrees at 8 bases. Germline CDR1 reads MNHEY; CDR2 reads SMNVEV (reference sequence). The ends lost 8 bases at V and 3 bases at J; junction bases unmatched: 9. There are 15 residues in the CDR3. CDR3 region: CASSSGTGDNQPQHF. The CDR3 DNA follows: TGTGCCAGCTCCTCCGGGACAGGTGACAATCAGCCCCAGCATTTT.

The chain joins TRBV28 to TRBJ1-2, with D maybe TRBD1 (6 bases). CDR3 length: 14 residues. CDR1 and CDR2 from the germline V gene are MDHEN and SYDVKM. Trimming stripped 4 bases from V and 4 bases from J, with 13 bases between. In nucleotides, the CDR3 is TGTGCCAGCAGTTCCACAGGGACCTCCTATGGCTACACCTTC. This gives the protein CASSSTGTSYGYTF.

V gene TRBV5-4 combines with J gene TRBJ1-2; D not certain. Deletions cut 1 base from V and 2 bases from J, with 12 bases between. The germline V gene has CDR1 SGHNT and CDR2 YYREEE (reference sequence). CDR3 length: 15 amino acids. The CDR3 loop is CASSLMGDLNYGYTF. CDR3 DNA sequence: TGTGCCAGCAGCTTGATGGGCGACCTCAACTATGGCTACACCTTC.

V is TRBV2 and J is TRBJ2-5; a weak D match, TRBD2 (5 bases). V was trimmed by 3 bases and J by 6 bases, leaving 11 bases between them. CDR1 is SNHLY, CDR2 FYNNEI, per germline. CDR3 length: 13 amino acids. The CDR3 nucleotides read TGTGCCAGCAGTGACCTCAGCGGCCAGACCCAGTACTTC. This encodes CASSDLSGQTQYF.

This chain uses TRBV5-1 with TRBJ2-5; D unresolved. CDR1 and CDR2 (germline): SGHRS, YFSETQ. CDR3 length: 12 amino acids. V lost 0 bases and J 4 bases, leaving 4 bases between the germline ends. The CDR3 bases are TGCGCCAGCAGCTTGGGTCGAGAGACCCAGTACTTC. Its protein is CASSLGRETQYF.

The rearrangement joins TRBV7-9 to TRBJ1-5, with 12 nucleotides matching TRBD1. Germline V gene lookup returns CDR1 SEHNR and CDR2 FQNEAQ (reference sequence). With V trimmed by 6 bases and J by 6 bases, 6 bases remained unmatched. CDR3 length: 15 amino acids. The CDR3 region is CASSLGQGASQPQHF. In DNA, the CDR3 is TGTGCCAGCAGTTTGGGACAGGGGGCAAGTCAGCCCCAGCATTTT.

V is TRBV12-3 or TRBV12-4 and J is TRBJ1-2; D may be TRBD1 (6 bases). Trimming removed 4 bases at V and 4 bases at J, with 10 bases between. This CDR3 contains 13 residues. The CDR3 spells CASSYRVGYGYTF. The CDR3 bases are TGTGCCAGCAGTTACAGGGTCGGCTATGGCTACACCTTC.

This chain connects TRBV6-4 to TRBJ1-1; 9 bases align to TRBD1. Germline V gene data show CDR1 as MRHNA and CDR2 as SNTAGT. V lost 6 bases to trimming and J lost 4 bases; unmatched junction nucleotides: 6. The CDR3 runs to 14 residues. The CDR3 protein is CASRVQGAVTEAFF. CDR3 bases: TGTGCCAGCAGAGTACAGGGGGCTGTCACTGAAGCTTTCTTT.

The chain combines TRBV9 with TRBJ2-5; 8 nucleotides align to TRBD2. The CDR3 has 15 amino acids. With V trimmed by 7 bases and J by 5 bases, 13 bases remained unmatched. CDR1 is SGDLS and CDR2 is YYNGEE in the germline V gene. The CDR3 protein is CASGPTGGASETQYF. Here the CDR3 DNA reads TGTGCCAGCGGCCCCACGGGGGGGGCCAGTGAGACCCAGTACTTC.

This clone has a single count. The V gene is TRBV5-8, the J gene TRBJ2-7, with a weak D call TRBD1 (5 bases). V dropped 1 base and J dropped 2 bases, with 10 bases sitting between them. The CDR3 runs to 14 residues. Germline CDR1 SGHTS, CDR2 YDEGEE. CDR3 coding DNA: TGTGCCAGCAGCTTGAAGGGGATTGCCTACGAGCAGTACTTC. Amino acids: CASSLKGIAYEQYF.

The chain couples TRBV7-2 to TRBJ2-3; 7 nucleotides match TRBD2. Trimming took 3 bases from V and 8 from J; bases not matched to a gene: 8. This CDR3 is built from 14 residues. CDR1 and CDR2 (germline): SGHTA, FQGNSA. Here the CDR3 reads CASSFGLVSGTQYF. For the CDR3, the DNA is TGTGCCAGCAGCTTCGGACTAGTTAGCGGTACGCAGTATTTT.

The CDR3 region has the DNA TGTGCCAGCAGCCAACAGGGAAGGTCTTACGAGCAGTACTTC. This codes for CASSQQGRSYEQYF. The chain combines TRBV14 with TRBJ2-7; possible D gene TRBD1, 5 bases. CDR1 is SGHDN, CDR2 FVKESK, per germline. The V end lost 2 bases, the J end lost 4 bases, and 12 bases lay between the germline ends. The CDR3 extends over 14 amino acids. Full variable domain (missing parts from reference TRBV14 and TRBJ2-7): EAGVTQFPSHSVIEKGQTVTLRCDPISGHDNLYWYRRVMGKEIKFLLHFVKESKQDESGMPNNRFLAERTGGTYSTLKVQPAELEDSGVYFCASSQQGRSYEQYFGPGTRLTVT.

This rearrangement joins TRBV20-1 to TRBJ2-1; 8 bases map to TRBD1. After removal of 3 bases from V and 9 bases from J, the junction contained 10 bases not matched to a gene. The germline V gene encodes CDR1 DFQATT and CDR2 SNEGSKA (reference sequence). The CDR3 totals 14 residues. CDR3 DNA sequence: TGCAGTGCTAGTAGGGGACAGGCTAATAGTGAGCAGTTCTTC. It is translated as CSASRGQANSEQFF.

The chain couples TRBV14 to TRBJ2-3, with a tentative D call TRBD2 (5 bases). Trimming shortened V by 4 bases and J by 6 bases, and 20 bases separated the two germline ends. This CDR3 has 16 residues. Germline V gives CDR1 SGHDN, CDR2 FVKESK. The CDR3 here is CASSPLGVTLGDTQYF. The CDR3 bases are TGTGCCAGCAGCCCACTAGGAGTGACCTTGGGGGATACGCAGTATTTT.

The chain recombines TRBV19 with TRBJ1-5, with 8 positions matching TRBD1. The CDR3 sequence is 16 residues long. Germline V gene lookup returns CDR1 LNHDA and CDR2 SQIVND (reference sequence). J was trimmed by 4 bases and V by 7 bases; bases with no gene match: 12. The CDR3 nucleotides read TGTGCCAGTATAGAAAAAAGGACAGGGCGAAATCAGCCCCAGCATTTT. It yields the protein CASIEKRTGRNQPQHF.

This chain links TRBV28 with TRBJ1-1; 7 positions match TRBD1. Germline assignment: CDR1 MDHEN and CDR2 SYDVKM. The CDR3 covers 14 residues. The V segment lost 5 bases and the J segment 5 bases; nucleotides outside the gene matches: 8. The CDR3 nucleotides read TGTGCCAGCAGTCCGGACAGGTGGGGAACTGAAGCTTTCTTT. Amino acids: CASSPDRWGTEAFF. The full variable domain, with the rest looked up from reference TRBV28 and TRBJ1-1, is DVKVTQSSRYLVKRTGEKVFLECVQDMDHENMFWYRQDPGLGLRLIYFSYDVKMKEKGDIPEGYSVSREKKERFSLILESASTNQTSMYLCASSPDRWGTEAFFGQGTRLTVV.

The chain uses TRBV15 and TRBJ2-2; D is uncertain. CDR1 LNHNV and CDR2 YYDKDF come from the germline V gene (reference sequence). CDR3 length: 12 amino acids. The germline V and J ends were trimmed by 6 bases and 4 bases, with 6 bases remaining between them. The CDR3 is CATREITGELFF. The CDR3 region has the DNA TGTGCCACCAGGGAGATCACCGGGGAGCTGTTTTTT.

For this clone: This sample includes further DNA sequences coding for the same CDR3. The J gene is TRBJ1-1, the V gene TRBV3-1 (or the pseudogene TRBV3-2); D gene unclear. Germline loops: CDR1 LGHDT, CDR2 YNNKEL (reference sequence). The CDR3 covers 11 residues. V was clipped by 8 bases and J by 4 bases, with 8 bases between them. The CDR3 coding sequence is TGTGCCAGCCGGGGAGGCACTGAAGCTTTCTTT. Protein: CASRGGTEAFF.

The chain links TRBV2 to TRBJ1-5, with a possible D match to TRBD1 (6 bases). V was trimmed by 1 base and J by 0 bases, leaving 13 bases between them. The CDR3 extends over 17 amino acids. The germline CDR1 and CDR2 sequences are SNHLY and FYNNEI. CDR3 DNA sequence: TGTGCCAGCAGTGAAGACCCCGGGGGGCATAGCAATCAGCCCCAGCATTTT. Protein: CASSEDPGGHSNQPQHF.

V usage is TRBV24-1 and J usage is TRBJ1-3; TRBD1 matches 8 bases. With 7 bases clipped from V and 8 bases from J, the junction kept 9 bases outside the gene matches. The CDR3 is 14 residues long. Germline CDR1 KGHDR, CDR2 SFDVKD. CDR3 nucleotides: TGTGCCACCAGACCCCAGGGGGCCGAGGACACCATATATTTT. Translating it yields CATRPQGAEDTIYF.

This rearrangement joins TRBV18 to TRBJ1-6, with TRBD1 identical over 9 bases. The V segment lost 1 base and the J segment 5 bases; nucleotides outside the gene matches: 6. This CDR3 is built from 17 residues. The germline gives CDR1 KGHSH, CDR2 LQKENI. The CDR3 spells CASSPRGRQGDNSPLHF. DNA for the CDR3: TGTGCCAGCTCACCACGGGGACGACAGGGGGATAATTCACCCCTCCACTTT.

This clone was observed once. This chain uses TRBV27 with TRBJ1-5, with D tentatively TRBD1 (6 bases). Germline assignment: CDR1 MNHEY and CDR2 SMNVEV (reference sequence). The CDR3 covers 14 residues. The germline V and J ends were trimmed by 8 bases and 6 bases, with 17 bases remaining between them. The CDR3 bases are TGTGCCAGCGGGAACGGACAGTCTGCTCAGCCCCAGCATTTT. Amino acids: CASGNGQSAQPQHF.